The 32 T cell receptor beta chains below were found in one sample sequenced in a study of breast tumors, draining lymph nodes, adjacent tissues. Samples came from axillary lymph nodes draining the breast cancer. TCRdb reprocessed the multiplex PCR reads with MiXCR, giving one entry per CDR3 protein. Of about 230,000 distinct CDR3 sequences in the sample, approximately 30% were seen once. The specimen sequenced was axillary lymph node tissue. Source of these receptors: a female donor with breast cancer. Some clones in this sample may be carry-over from other donors' samples.

This chain links TRBV10-3 with TRBJ1-2; 10 nucleotides agree with TRBD1. V shed 2 bases and J 8 bases; nucleotides not matched to a gene: 8. CDR3 length: 15 amino acids. Germline lookup yields CDR1 ENHRY and CDR2 SYGVKD. CDR3 DNA: TGTGCCATCAGTGAGCCCAAAGGGACAGGGGTGGGCTACACCTTC. Translating it yields CAISEPKGTGVGYTF.

To note about this clonotype: One end of the junction fails to match germline, which may point to a read error. The genes are TRBV20-1 and TRBJ2-3, with unresolved D. The CDR3 is made up of 11 amino acids. Germline CDR1 DFQATT, CDR2 SNEGSKA (reference sequence). DNA of the CDR3: TGCAGTGCTAGTATCACAGATACGCAGCCTTTT. Translation: CSASITDTQPF.

Many counts were recorded for this clonotype. The rearrangement uses TRBV6-1 and TRBJ2-1; D remains ambiguous. The germline CDR1 and CDR2 sequences are MNHNS and SASEGT. The CDR3 covers 13 residues. Trimming left V 7 bases short and J 8 bases short, with 15 bases between. This chain's CDR3 is CASTLGLRDEQFF. In DNA form, the CDR3 reads TGTGCCAGCACTCTGGGCCTCCGGGATGAGCAGTTCTTC.

Many counts were recorded for this clonotype. This rearrangement joins TRBV20-1 to TRBJ2-7; 8 nucleotides line up with TRBD1. CDR3 length equals 14 residues. V lost 6 bases, J lost 0 bases, and 7 bases stayed unmatched. Germline assignment: CDR1 DFQATT and CDR2 SNEGSKA (reference sequence). The CDR3 nucleotides read TGCAGTGCGAGACAGGGGCAACCCTCCTACGAGCAGTACTTC. Translation gives CSARQGQPSYEQYF.

The table lists this clonotype with many counts. This chain connects TRBV7-2 to TRBJ2-2; a possible D gene is TRBD2 (6 bases). CDR1 and CDR2 from the germline V gene are SGHTA and FQGNSA. The germline V and J ends were trimmed by 1 base and 3 bases, with 9 bases remaining between them. The CDR3 sequence is 15 residues long. The CDR3 DNA sequence: TGTGCCAGCAGCTTAGACGGGAGTTACACCGGGGAGCTGTTTTTT. Translation gives CASSLDGSYTGELFF.

In this sample, this clonotype turned up many times. The chain uses TRBV19 and TRBJ2-5, with 8 positions matching TRBD1. The length of the CDR3 is 14 residues. Trimming at V came to 6 bases and at J to 5 bases, leaving 8 bases not matched to a gene. Looked up from germline, CDR1 is LNHDA and CDR2 is SQIVND (reference sequence). The CDR3 DNA is TGTGCCAGTAGCAGGGGGCTTTCAAGTGAGACCCAGTACTTC. It yields the protein CASSRGLSSETQYF.

This clonotype occurred many times. The chain couples TRBV20-1 to TRBJ2-7; 10 nucleotides align to TRBD2. Looked up from germline, CDR1 is DFQATT and CDR2 is SNEGSKA (reference sequence). V shed 1 base, J shed 0 bases, and the junction held 9 bases outside the gene matches. The CDR3 length is 17 residues. Written as DNA, the CDR3 is TGCAGTGCTAGAGTCCCTCGAGGACTAGCGGTCTCCTACGAGCAGTACTTC. This sequence encodes CSARVPRGLAVSYEQYF.

Ten or more counts support this clonotype. This chain uses TRBV10-2 with TRBJ1-5; the D is unclear. V lost 7 bases, J lost 4 bases, and 14 bases lay in between. Germline V lookup: CDR1 WSHSY, CDR2 SAAADI. The CDR3 loop spans 14 amino acids. CDR3 bases: TGCGCCAGCACGAGGGCGGGTAGGAATCAGCCCCAGCATTTT. Translating gives CASTRAGRNQPQHF.

This clonotype came up once. The CDR3 reads CASSPQGRGTSGSYTDTQYF. The DNA of the CDR3 is TGTGCCAGCAGCCCTCAAGGTCGGGGGACTAGCGGGAGCTACACAGATACGCAGTATTTT. V and J are TRBV7-9 and TRBJ2-3; 14 bases are shared with TRBD2. The V and J ends lost 5 bases and 2 bases, in that order; junction bases with no gene match: 15. The CDR3 sequence is 20 residues long. Germline loops: CDR1 SEHNR, CDR2 FQNEAQ (reference sequence).

By its share, this clonotype is medium-sized. This chain joins TRBV2 and TRBJ2-2, with 7 nucleotides matching TRBD1. Germline CDR1 reads SNHLY; CDR2 reads FYNNEI. This CDR3 spans 14 amino acids. J was trimmed by 1 base and V by 8 bases; bases with no gene match: 4. As DNA, the CDR3 is TGTGCCAGCGAAGACAGGGTGAACACCGGGGAGCTGTTTTTT. It encodes CASEDRVNTGELFF.

This clonotype was counted at least ten times. The gene calls are TRBV4-1 and TRBJ1-2, with TRBD1 matching 10 bases. Per germline, CDR1 MGHRA and CDR2 YSYEKL. This CDR3 has 17 residues. Germline trimming cut 0 bases from V and 7 bases from J; bases unmatched to any gene: 11. CDR3 sequence: CASSQEGGGTGVFGYTF. DNA of the CDR3: TGCGCCAGCAGCCAAGAAGGTGGCGGGACAGGGGTATTTGGCTACACCTTC.

The J gene is TRBJ2-1, the V gene TRBV29-1, with a tentative D call TRBD2 (5 bases). This CDR3 is 13 amino acids long. V gave up 5 bases and J gave up 2 bases, with 10 bases separating them. Per the germline V gene, CDR1 is SQVTM and CDR2 is ANQGSEA. The CDR3, as DNA: TGCAGCGTTCTTTTGGGAGCCTACAATGAGCAGTTCTTC. Translation gives CSVLLGAYNEQFF.

This clonotype was counted at least ten times. The J gene is TRBJ1-4, the V gene TRBV5-4; D is ambiguous. Germline V gives CDR1 SGHNT, CDR2 YYREEE (reference sequence). The CDR3 extends over 15 amino acids. V lost 4 bases and J lost 6, with 16 bases in between. The CDR3 protein is CASSRGGGLYEKLFF. DNA of the CDR3: TGTGCCAGCAGCAGAGGAGGAGGCCTTTATGAAAAACTGTTTTTT. The entire variable domain, with the rest obtained from reference TRBV5-4 and TRBJ1-4, is as follows: ETGVTQSPTHLIKTRGQQVTLRCSSQSGHNTVSWYQQALGQGPQFIFQYYREEENGRGNFPPRFSGLQFPNYSSELNVNALELDDSALYLCASSRGGGLYEKLFFGSGTQLSVL.

The genes are TRBV24-1 and TRBJ2-4, with a tentative D call TRBD2 (6 bases). The germline gives CDR1 KGHDR, CDR2 SFDVKD. Deletions cut 2 bases from V and 8 bases from J, with 6 bases between. CDR3 length: 12 residues. CDR3 coding DNA: TGTGCCACCAGTGATTGGGGGGACATTCAGTACTTC. This gives the protein CATSDWGDIQYF.

This clonotype was seen a few times. V and J are TRBV18 and TRBJ2-1; 13 bases line up with TRBD2. This CDR3 is 16 amino acids long. With 3 bases clipped from V and 2 bases from J, the junction kept 1 base outside the gene matches. Germline V CDR1 and CDR2: KGHSH, LQKENI. CDR3 sequence: CASSPGTSGAYNEQFF. DNA of the CDR3: TGTGCCAGCTCACCCGGGACTAGCGGGGCCTACAATGAGCAGTTCTTC.

J is TRBJ2-3 and V is TRBV3-1; 12 bases are a match to TRBD2. Looked up from germline, CDR1 is LGHDT and CDR2 is YNNKEL (reference sequence). This CDR3 is 17 amino acids long. The ends lost 3 bases at V and 1 base at J; junction bases unmatched: 5. CDR3 region: CASSHFRTSGGTDTQYF. The CDR3 DNA reads TGTGCCAGCAGCCACTTCAGGACTAGCGGGGGCACAGATACGCAGTATTTT.

This clonotype was seen ten or more times. The rearrangement joins TRBV19 to TRBJ1-2; 7 nucleotides line up with TRBD1. From germline, CDR1 is LNHDA and CDR2 SQIVND (reference sequence). Trimming took 1 base from V and 8 from J; bases not matched to a gene: 7. The CDR3 length is 14 residues. Here the CDR3 DNA reads TGTGCCAGTAGTATAGGAGACAGGGCCCGGGGCTACACCTTC. This sequence encodes CASSIGDRARGYTF.

In its sample, this clonotype was seen many times. DNA for the CDR3: TGTGCCAGCAGTAAGGGGGTACGAGGGACCGGGGAGCTGTTTTTT. It encodes CASSKGVRGTGELFF. The rearrangement joins TRBV12-3 or TRBV12-4 to TRBJ2-2; weak D call: TRBD1 (6 bases). V gave up 5 bases and J gave up 5 bases, with 15 bases separating them. The CDR3 runs 15 residues.

This clonotype was counted ten times or more. The genes are TRBV6-2 or TRBV6-3 and TRBJ2-3; 7 bases are a match to TRBD2. This CDR3 region has 16 residues. Per germline, CDR1 MNHEY and CDR2 SVGEGT. J lost 5 bases, V lost 6 bases, and 14 bases had no gene match. The chain's CDR3 is CASRRSGTGGRDTQYF. The CDR3, as DNA: TGTGCCAGCAGACGATCCGGGACGGGAGGAAGAGATACGCAGTATTTT.

This clonotype was observed many times. The chain has TRBV6-4 and TRBJ1-5; D is unresolved. V was shortened by 6 bases and J by 4 bases, with 10 bases between the two germline ends. Germline V gene sequence: CDR1 MRHNA, CDR2 SNTAGT. This CDR3 has 13 amino acids. The CDR3 sequence: CASSLGINQPQHF. In DNA, the CDR3 is TGTGCCAGCAGCCTTGGGATAAATCAGCCCCAGCATTTT.

This clonotype showed up many times. The chain joins TRBV7-8 to TRBJ2-2; 10 nucleotides match TRBD2. Germline trimming cut 1 base from V and 1 base from J; bases unmatched to any gene: 3. The CDR3 length is 17 residues. Per germline, CDR1 SGHVS and CDR2 FQNEAQ. CDR3 sequence reads: CASSLVIAGGNTGELFF. In DNA form, the CDR3 reads TGTGCCAGCAGCTTAGTTATAGCGGGAGGGAACACCGGGGAGCTGTTTTTT. Full variable domain (outside the CDR3, taken from reference TRBV7-8 and TRBJ2-2): GAGVSQSPRYKVAKRGQDVALRCDPISGHVSLFWYQQALGQGPEFLTYFQNEAQLDKSGLPSDRFFAERPEGSVSTLKIQRTQQEDSAVYLCASSLVIAGGNTGELFFGEGSRLTVL.

This clonotype was seen ten or more times. This chain connects TRBV28 to TRBJ1-4; 8 bases are shared with TRBD1. With 5 bases clipped from V and 5 bases from J, the junction kept 7 bases outside the gene matches. Germline V gives CDR1 MDHEN, CDR2 SYDVKM. This CDR3 is built from 15 residues. The CDR3 DNA reads TGTGCCAGCAGTGCCCCCAGGGGGCGCAATGAAAAACTGTTTTTT. Protein: CASSAPRGRNEKLFF. The full variable domain, its missing parts supplied by reference TRBV28 and TRBJ1-4, is DVKVTQSSRYLVKRTGEKVFLECVQDMDHENMFWYRQDPGLGLRLIYFSYDVKMKEKGDIPEGYSVSREKKERFSLILESASTNQTSMYLCASSAPRGRNEKLFFGSGTQLSVL.

The CDR3 loop is CASSLGGACWSPLHF. In DNA, the CDR3 is TGTGCCAGCAGCTTGGGGGGCGCATGTTGGTCACCCCTCCACTTT. The chain combines TRBV7-9 with TRBJ1-6; the D gene is possibly TRBD1 (6 bases). The germline gives CDR1 SEHNR, CDR2 FQNEAQ (reference sequence). This CDR3 is built from 15 residues. V lost 3 bases and J 10 bases, leaving 16 bases between the germline ends.

This clonotype was observed a single time. Sequence at one end of the junction differs from germline and may be a read error. The CDR3 DNA reads as TGTGCCAGCAGTGCTCGGATAAACACCAGGGAGCTGTTTTTT. Its translation: CASSARINTRELFF. This chain connects TRBV2 to TRBJ2-2; no definite D call. CDR3 size: 14 residues. Germline V gene sequence: CDR1 SNHLY, CDR2 FYNNEI.

This clonotype was recorded a few times. This could be a read error, since a much larger clone is one nucleotide away. Since no conserved phenylalanine or tryptophan closes the CDR3, a read error is the likely cause. This chain links TRBV14 with TRBJ2-1; unclear D gene. With 5 bases removed from V and 2 bases from J, the gap between germline ends came to 7 bases. Germline V gene lookup returns CDR1 SGHDN and CDR2 FVKESK. The CDR3 consists of 13 residues. For the CDR3, the DNA is TGTGCCAGCAGCTCGAACCCCTACAATGAGCAGTTCTCC. It codes for CASSSNPYNEQFS.

The V and J genes are TRBV20-1 and TRBJ2-7; 7 bases align to TRBD2. The germline CDR1 and CDR2 sequences are DFQATT and SNEGSKA (reference sequence). The CDR3 sequence is 14 residues long. Trimming at V came to 3 bases and at J to 4 bases, leaving 9 bases not matched to a gene. CDR3 in amino acids: CSASRSGGGYEQYF. DNA of the CDR3: TGCAGTGCTAGTCGGTCCGGGGGAGGGTACGAGCAGTACTTC.

A few counts support this clonotype. The chain joins TRBV10-1 to TRBJ1-5, with D unclear. The CDR3 covers 15 residues. Trimming removed 3 bases from V and 4 bases from J, with 13 bases in between. Germline V CDR1 and CDR2: WNHNN, SYGVQD (reference sequence). The CDR3 region is CASSEGFGPNQPQHF. CDR3 bases: TGCGCCAGCAGTGAAGGATTCGGACCTAATCAGCCCCAGCATTTT.

As for this clonotype: A much larger clone lies a single base off, so this may be a read error. CDR3 in amino acids: CASTPGIGYGYTF. CDR3 in DNA: TGTGCCAGCACACCAGGGATCGGGTATGGCTACACCTTC. The chain couples TRBV6-6 to TRBJ1-2; maybe TRBD1 (5 bases). CDR1 and CDR2 (germline): MNHNY, SVGAGI (reference sequence). The ends were cut back, 7 bases at V and 5 bases at J, with 14 bases in the middle. The CDR3 is 13 amino acids.

This sequence joins TRBV6-4 and TRBJ2-1, with TRBD2 matching over 10 bases. V lost 5 bases, J lost 8 bases, and 12 bases stayed unmatched. From germline, CDR1 is MRHNA and CDR2 SNTAGT. The CDR3 sequence is 16 residues long. CDR3 DNA sequence: TGTGCCAGCAGTCAACAGGCTAGCGGGAGTTTCTATGAGCAGTTCTTC. This encodes CASSQQASGSFYEQFF.

This clonotype was counted many times. The chain couples TRBV6-5 to TRBJ2-7; D might be TRBD2 (5 bases). CDR1 and CDR2 from the germline V gene are MNHEY and SVGAGI. The CDR3 is 12 amino acids. V was pared by 6 bases and J by 4 bases, with 10 bases between. This CDR3 reads CASSLSGYEQYF. The CDR3 DNA reads as TGTGCCAGCAGCTTAAGCGGATACGAGCAGTACTTC.

This clonotype was counted at least ten times. V gene TRBV18 combines with J gene TRBJ2-7; maybe TRBD2 (5 bases). V lost 5 bases and J lost 4, with 18 bases in between. Germline V CDR1 and CDR2: KGHSH, LQKENI. The CDR3 runs to 15 residues. The CDR3 DNA follows: TGTGCCAGCTCAGAATTGGACTCAAGAGATTACGAGCAGTACTTC. Amino acids: CASSELDSRDYEQYF.

A few counts support this clonotype. The DNA of the CDR3 is TGCAGTGCTTGGACAGGATCGAACACTGAAGCTTTCTTT. It translates to CSAWTGSNTEAFF. This sequence joins TRBV20-1 and TRBJ1-1, with TRBD1 matching over 7 bases. J lost 1 base, V lost 5 bases, and 4 bases had no gene match. The CDR3 covers 13 residues. The V gene's germline CDR1 is DFQATT and CDR2 SNEGSKA (reference sequence).